The clone carrying this T cell receptor beta chain was observed a few times. The antigen is not known. The data derive from a study of response to subunit inactivated influenza vaccine. Study results and caveats: Each seasonal flu vaccination may recruit only limited new T cells, authors suggested.

This CDR3 has 13 amino acids. Per the germline V gene, CDR1 is SQVTM and CDR2 is ANQGSEA. Trimming removed 2 bases from V and 3 bases from J; junction bases left unmatched: 4. TCRdb analysed the RT-PCR reads with MiXCR anew, one entry per CDR3 protein. The data hold 530,000 or so distinct CDR3 sequences, with about 25% observed a single time. This chain connects TRBV29-1 to TRBJ2-7, with TRBD1 identical over 7 bases. This receptor was obtained from a man aged 45-65 years who received an inactivated influenza vaccine. The specimen comprised CD4+ T cells sorted from PBMCs, sampled 4 to 6 days after vaccination. The CDR3 protein is CSVETGANYEQYF. The CDR3 coding sequence is TGCAGCGTTGAAACAGGGGCGAACTACGAGCAGTACTTC.